This T cell receptor beta chain came from a study of blood T cell repertoires in COVID-19. Whole-study context: Italy, Spain and the United States were the sources of the convalescent and acute COVID-19 samples. Sample material is recorded as cDNA or gDNA derived from T cells, B-cell-depleted T cells, or PBMCs.

In the study's own analysis: The assay estimated nucleated cells by amplifying reference gene primers. The table came from immunoSEQ multiplex PCR; TCRdb's copy has only in-frame clones and leaves some out. V, J and clone size are those of that table, while D and trimming were read from the DNA. The table has about 68,000 clones, 88% seen once. Germline V gene sequence: CDR1 LNHDA, CDR2 SQIVND (reference sequence). The CDR3 loop spans 15 amino acids. Trimming stripped 3 bases from V and 0 bases from J, with 8 bases between. Sequencing used peripheral blood. The J gene is TRBJ2-2, the V gene TRBV19; D gene unclear. The receptor was isolated from a human donor in a cohort sampled during active COVID-19. CDR3 region: CASSIGQTNTGELFF. The CDR3 region has the DNA TGTGCCAGTAGTATTGGGCAGACGAACACCGGGGAGCTGTTTTTT.